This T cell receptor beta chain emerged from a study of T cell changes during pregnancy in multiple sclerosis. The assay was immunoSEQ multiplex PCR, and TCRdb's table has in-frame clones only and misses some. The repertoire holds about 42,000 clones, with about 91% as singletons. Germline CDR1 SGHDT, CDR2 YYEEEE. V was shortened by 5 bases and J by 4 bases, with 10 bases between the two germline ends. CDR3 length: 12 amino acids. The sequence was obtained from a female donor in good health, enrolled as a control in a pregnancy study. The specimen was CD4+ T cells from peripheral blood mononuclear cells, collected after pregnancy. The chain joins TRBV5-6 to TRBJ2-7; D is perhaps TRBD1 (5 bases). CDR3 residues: CASRGVYYEQYF. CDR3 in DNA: TGTGCCAGCAGAGGGGTTTATTACGAGCAGTACTTC.